What follows describes a single T cell receptor (beta chain). Clinical history reported by participants formed the basis on which cohorts were assigned. These data come from a study of blood T cell repertoires in COVID-19. Turning to the study itself: Material from acute and convalescent COVID-19 was sourced from the United States, Italy and Spain. From T cells, B-cell-depleted T cells, or PBMCs came the material, which was cDNA or gDNA.

Per the study methods: Reference gene primer amplification yielded estimated nucleated cell counts. Profiled with immunoSEQ multiplex PCR; TCRdb holds only in-frame clones, not every one. V, J and clone size are those of that table, while D and trimming were read from the DNA. The data contain around 230,000 clones, around 86% of them singletons. The CDR3 length is 16 residues. Germline V lookup: CDR1 SGHRS, CDR2 YFSETQ. With V trimmed by 0 bases and J by 3 bases, 9 bases remained unmatched. Sample: PBMCs or T cells enriched from blood (not recorded which). J is TRBJ2-7 and V is TRBV5-1; 7 bases map to TRBD1. The receptor's source is a woman aged 40 to 55 with acute COVID-19. CDR3 bases: TGCGCCAGCAGCTTGGATGGCAGGGGGTCGGGCTACGAGCAGTACTTC. Protein: CASSLDGRGSGYEQYF. The full variable domain, rest sourced from reference TRBV5-1 and TRBJ2-7, is KAGVTQTPRYLIKTRGQQVTLSCSPISGHRSVSWYQQTPGQGLQFLFEYFSETQRNKGNFPGRFSGRQFSNSRSEMNVSTLELGDSALYLCASSLDGRGSGYEQYFGPGTRLTVT.